These 2 T cell receptor beta chains originate from one sample sequenced in a study of cytomegalovirus exposure and HLA in healthy donors. Amplification used 60 Vbeta primers and 13 Jbeta primers. Method: immunoSEQ multiplex PCR; TCRdb's copy keeps in-frame clones and lacks some. This sample has about 65,000 clones, with 78% found just once. Sequencing was carried out using PBMCs. All receptors come from a girl aged 10-17 years in good health and CMV-seropositive.

The chain joins TRBV29-1 to TRBJ2-1; D unclear. The V gene's germline CDR1 is SQVTM and CDR2 ANQGSEA. The germline V and J ends were trimmed by 1 base and 1 base, with 5 bases remaining between them. The length of the CDR3 is 13 residues. The chain's CDR3 is CSVEVGSYNEQFF. The CDR3 bases are TGCAGCGTTGAAGTCGGTTCCTACAATGAGCAGTTCTTC.

This clone was detected only a few times. The gene calls are TRBV4-3 and TRBJ1-1; D may be TRBD1 (6 bases). The CDR3 extends over 15 amino acids. CDR1 is LGHNA, CDR2 YSLEER, per germline. The V and J ends lost 1 base and 6 bases respectively, with 15 bases between them. Here the CDR3 reads CASSQVQGGGSEAFF. In DNA, the CDR3 is TGCGCCAGCAGCCAAGTACAGGGAGGGGGATCTGAAGCTTTCTTT.